A single sample gave rise to the 4 T cell receptor beta chains below, sequenced in a study of T cell repertoires and HLA-DP antigens. The table came from immunoSEQ multiplex PCR; TCRdb's copy has only in-frame clones and leaves some out. The sample lists almost 90,000 clones, 86% occurring once. Their target antigens are unknown. The sequencing input was CD4+ T cells from PBMCs. The receptors shown here come from a man between 45 and 60 years old in good health and CMV-seronegative.

This chain links TRBV30 with TRBJ2-1, with 9 bases aligning to TRBD2. The germline V gene has CDR1 GTSNPN and CDR2 SVGIG (reference sequence). CDR3 length: 16 residues. V lost 4 bases and J lost 4; bases outside the gene matches: 11. CDR3 coding DNA: TGTGCCTGGAATCAGAGACTCAGCGGGAGGTACAATGAGCAGTTCTTC. It translates to CAWNQRLSGRYNEQFF.

This chain joins TRBV7-2 and TRBJ2-3; 9 nucleotides align to TRBD1. CDR1 and CDR2 (germline): SGHTA, FQGNSA. The CDR3 covers 13 residues. With 4 bases clipped from V and 5 bases from J, the junction kept 1 base outside the gene matches. The CDR3 loop reads CASSWDREDTQYF. The CDR3 nucleotides read TGTGCCAGCAGCTGGGACAGGGAAGATACGCAGTATTTT.

This clone was observed a single time. V and J are TRBV18 and TRBJ2-3, with D perhaps matching TRBD2 (5 bases). The V gene's germline CDR1 is KGHSH and CDR2 LQKENI. There are 15 residues in the CDR3. V dropped 4 bases and J dropped 2 bases, with 13 bases sitting between them. As DNA, the CDR3 is TGTGCCAGCTCACTTTCCGGGAAGGCCACAGATACGCAGTATTTT. Amino acid sequence: CASSLSGKATDTQYF. The full variable domain, with the rest looked up from reference TRBV18 and TRBJ2-3, is NAGVMQNPRHLVRRRGQEARLRCSPMKGHSHVYWYRQLPEEGLKFMVYLQKENIIDESGMPKERFSAEFPKEGPSILRIQQVVRGDSAAYFCASSLSGKATDTQYFGPGTRLTVL.

This chain connects TRBV27 to TRBJ1-5, with TRBD1 matching 7 bases. Per germline, CDR1 MNHEY and CDR2 SMNVEV (reference sequence). Trimming at V came to 5 bases and at J to 4 bases, leaving 14 bases not matched to a gene. CDR3 length: 17 amino acids. The DNA of the CDR3 is TGTGCCAGCAGTGCGGGGAGGGGGCTTCTTAGTAATCAGCCCCAGCATTTT. Protein product: CASSAGRGLLSNQPQHF.